This T cell receptor (beta chain) was obtained from a study of human T cells and chemical hapten exposure. At the level of the study: The upper back received 0.01% DPC by patch testing, with results read at 6 days.

The time point was: patch test 2, 6 weeks after DPC sensitization. Indicated treatment: therapeutic diphenylcyclopropenone sensitization with weekly scalp DPC. The library tagged individual cDNA molecules with unique molecular identifiers. TCRdb passed the RACE reads through MiXCR, listing each CDR3 protein once. The sample includes nearly 95,000 distinct CDR3 sequences, 9.5% to 11% of them seen just once. J gave up 9 bases and V 1 base, and 8 bases lay outside the gene matches. CDR3 length equals 16 residues. CDR1 and CDR2 (germline): SGHAT, FQNNGV. The V call is TRBV11-2, the J call TRBJ2-6, with 8 bases that match TRBD2. Material: whole blood, obtained in connection with sensitization to the hapten diphenylcyclopropenone (DPC). This receptor was identified in a man aged 40-50 years with alopecia areata. Some clones in this sample may be carry-over from other donors' samples. The CDR3 protein is CASSLVGGRIRNVLTF. In DNA form, the CDR3 reads TGTGCCAGCAGCTTAGTTGGCGGGAGGATCCGCAACGTCCTGACTTTC. The full variable domain, with the rest looked up from reference TRBV11-2 and TRBJ2-6, is EAGVAQSPRYKIIEKRQSVAFWCNPISGHATLYWYQQILGQGPKLLIQFQNNGVVDDSQLPKDRFSAERLKGVDSTLKIQPAKLEDSAVYLCASSLVGGRIRNVLTFGAGSRLTVL.